This T cell receptor beta chain stems from a study of chemoradiotherapy in HPV16-positive cancers. Points from the study as a whole: HPV-specific T cells were functionally defined from only two HPV16-positive patients. During treatment, candidate HPV-specific clones and E7-related motifs expanded in tumor.

Trimming removed 2 bases at V and 4 bases at J, with 11 bases between. The CDR3 runs to 15 residues. Germline CDR1 and CDR2: SEHNR and FQNEAQ (reference sequence). Note on this clone: Its antigen is unknown.

Measured with immunoSEQ multiplex PCR; TCRdb has only the in-frame clones, and not every one. The sample includes 6,000 to 9,000 clones, around 77% of them seen just once. The chain uses TRBV7-9 and TRBJ2-2, with D uncertain. This specimen was taken from a patient who underwent chemoradiotherapy. This receptor was identified in a human donor with HPV-associated anogenital cancer. CDR3 in DNA: TGTGCCAGCAGCTTAACCTTTCGGCTCACCGGGGAGCTGTTTTTT. Translating it yields CASSLTFRLTGELFF.